Listed below are T cell receptor beta chains from one sample, sequenced in a study of T cell repertoires in cytomegalovirus infection. These receptors have no identified antigens. TCRdb re-derived calls from the reads in MiXCR, one entry per CDR3 protein. The table includes hundreds of thousands of distinct CDR3 sequences, 25% to 35% detected once. The material was cultured PBMCs, obtained from culture after CMV antigen stimulation. The source of these receptors is a human donor in good health (CMV status not recorded). Some clones in this sample may be carry-over from other donors' samples. Both conserved end residues are part of each CDR3. D genes are given only for firm matches. Only some rows state a clone size, as once, few, many or a class for expanded clones.

>TRBV2|TRBJ2-5|NA|many
TGTGCCAGCAATATAGATTACTCTGAGACCCAGTACTTC
CASNIDYSETQYF
>TRBV12-3/TRBV12-4|TRBJ1-1|NA|NA
TGTGCCAGCAGTTTAGCCCGGGGACCGAACACTGAAGCTTTCTTT
CASSLARGPNTEAFF
>TRBV19|TRBJ1-2|NA|NA
TGTGCCAGTACGGCAGGGCAATATGGCTACACCTTC
CASTAGQYGYTF
>TRBV6-2/TRBV6-3|TRBJ1-2|TRBD1|few
TGTGCCAGCAGTTACCTGACAGGGAACTATGGCTACACCTTC
CASSYLTGNYGYTF
>TRBV7-8|TRBJ2-5|NA|few
TGTGCCAGCAGCCACCAGGGGACCCAAGAGACCCAGTACTTC
CASSHQGTQETQYF
>TRBV7-2|TRBJ1-6|NA|many
TGTGCCAGCAGCTTAGGGGACCCACAGGTTTCACCCCTCCACTTT
CASSLGDPQVSPLHF
>TRBV5-1|TRBJ1-2|TRBD1|NA
TGCGCCAGCCGCAATACGACAGGGGTTGGCTATGGCTACACCTTC
CASRNTTGVGYGYTF
>TRBV30|TRBJ1-6|NA|NA
TGTACCTGGATCGCGGGCCGGGCTAATTCACCCCTCCACTTT
CTWIAGRANSPLHF
>TRBV7-9|TRBJ2-5|NA|many
TGTGCCAGCAGCTTAGCTCTCGGTTTACAAGAGACCCAGTACTTC
CASSLALGLQETQYF
>TRBV2|TRBJ1-1|NA|NA
TGTGCCAGCAATCTGAACACTGAAGCTTTCTTT
CASNLNTEAFF
>TRBV7-2|TRBJ2-4|TRBD2|NA
TGTGCCAGCAGCGAGAGACTAGCGGACAAAAACATTCAGTACTTC
CASSERLADKNIQYF
>TRBV10-3|TRBJ2-5|NA|NA
TGTGCCATCAGTGAGTCAGGAAGAGAGACCCAGTACTTC
CAISESGRETQYF
>TRBV7-2|TRBJ2-4|TRBD2|many
TGTGCCAGCAGCACCGGTCTAGCGGGCACTAGAGCCAAAAACATTCAGTACTTC
CASSTGLAGTRAKNIQYF
>TRBV7-2|TRBJ1-4|TRBD1|NA
TGTGCCAGCAGCTTAGGGCTGCCAGGGGGCGAAAACCTGTTTTTT
CASSLGLPGGENLFF
>TRBV12-3/TRBV12-4|TRBJ2-1|NA|NA
TGTGCCAGCAGCTCCGACGGGACTCCGAAAATCTACAATGAGCAGTTCTTC
CASSSDGTPKIYNEQFF
>TRBV7-9|TRBJ2-6|NA|NA
TGTGCCAGCAAGCCCAAACTTAGGGTTTCGAGAGGGGCCAACGTCCTGACTTTC
CASKPKLRVSRGANVLTF
>TRBV27|TRBJ2-5|TRBD1|NA
TGTGCCAGCAGACAATCCGGGACAGGGGGACCGAGTTTTCGGACCCAGTACTTC
CASRQSGTGGPSFRTQYF
>TRBV19|TRBJ2-1|NA|few
TGTGCCAGTAGTTCCCGAAGGCGCAATGAGCAGTTCTTC
CASSSRRRNEQFF